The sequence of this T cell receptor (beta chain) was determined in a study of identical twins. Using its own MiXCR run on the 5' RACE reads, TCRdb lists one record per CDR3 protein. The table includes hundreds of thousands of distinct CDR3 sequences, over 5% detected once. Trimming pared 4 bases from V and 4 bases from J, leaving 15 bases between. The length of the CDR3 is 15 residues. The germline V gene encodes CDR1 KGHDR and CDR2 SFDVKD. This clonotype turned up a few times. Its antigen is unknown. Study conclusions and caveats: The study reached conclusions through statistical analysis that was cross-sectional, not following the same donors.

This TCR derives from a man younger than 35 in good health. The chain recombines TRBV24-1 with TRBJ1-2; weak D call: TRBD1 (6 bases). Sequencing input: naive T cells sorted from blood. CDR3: CATSDPAGASYGYTF. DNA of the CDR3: TGTGCCACCAGTGACCCTGCGGGGGCAAGCTATGGCTACACCTTC.